One sample yielded the 2 T cell receptor beta chains listed below, sequenced in a study of breast tumors, draining lymph nodes, adjacent tissues. TCRdb independently ran MiXCR on the multiplex PCR reads; one entry per CDR3 protein. The data show approximately 210,000 distinct CDR3 sequences, with nearly 35% seen just once and approximately 3.7% held by the top ten. Samples came from axillary lymph nodes draining the breast cancer. Sequenced input: axillary lymph node tissue. Receptors originate from a female donor with breast cancer. Some clones in this sample may be carry-over from other donors' samples.

This clonotype occurred many times. This chain joins TRBV4-1 and TRBJ2-1; D is unclear. V dropped 1 base and J dropped 2 bases, with 12 bases sitting between them. Germline loops: CDR1 MGHRA, CDR2 YSYEKL. CDR3 length: 16 residues. CDR3 DNA: TGCGCCAGCAGCCAAGTTAACCTCGTGGCCTACAATGAGCAGTTCTTC. It specifies CASSQVNLVAYNEQFF.

This clonotype showed up many times. The chain carries TRBV19 and TRBJ2-3; 10 bases are shared with TRBD2. CDR3 length equals 19 residues. Germline V gives CDR1 LNHDA, CDR2 SQIVND (reference sequence). V was pared by 1 base and J by 4 bases, with 14 bases of the junction left unmatched. CDR3 protein: CASSIGRASGGKEADTQYF. CDR3 coding DNA: TGTGCCAGTAGTATAGGGAGGGCTAGCGGGGGCAAGGAGGCAGATACGCAGTATTTT.